This passage covers 23 T cell receptor beta chains from one sample sequenced in a study of blood T cell repertoires in COVID-19 (TCRdb year 2020). Receptor amplification or capture employed the immunoSEQ multiplex PCR assay. Sourced from immuneACCESS, this table was stored by TCRdb with only in-frame sequences that have V and J called. A share of the clones is absent; for the studies checked, an unresolved V gene accounts for under half, and the remainder has no known explanation. For this sample the table gives roughly 150,000 clones, of which about 87% were detected only once. Over 2% of the sample goes to the ten largest clones. The sequenced sample was peripheral blood. All receptors come from a woman aged 80 or over with COVID-19, enrolled during active disease.

This clone was seen only once. The chain links TRBV19 to TRBJ2-1, with D maybe TRBD2 (6 bases). V was trimmed by 4 bases and J by 2 bases, leaving 24 bases between them. CDR1 is LNHDA, CDR2 SQIVND, per germline (reference sequence). This CDR3 contains 19 residues. As DNA, the CDR3 is TGTGCCAGTAGTAGCGGGGATCGATTTTACAGGTCCCCCTACAATGAGCAGTTCTTC. This gives the protein CASSSGDRFYRSPYNEQFF.

The chain is built from TRBV10-2 and TRBJ2-3; 7 bases map to TRBD1. The CDR3 is 14 residues long. CDR1 and CDR2 (germline): WSHSY, SAAADI. V lost 5 bases to trimming and J lost 1 base; unmatched junction nucleotides: 3. CDR3: CASSTTGGTDTQYF. CDR3 sequence (DNA): TGCGCCAGCAGTACTACAGGGGGCACAGATACGCAGTATTTT.

The V gene is TRBV7-9, the J gene TRBJ2-1; 7 positions match TRBD2. The V gene's germline CDR1 is SEHNR and CDR2 FQNEAQ (reference sequence). The length of the CDR3 is 13 residues. V shed 1 base and J 12 bases; nucleotides not matched to a gene: 6. DNA for the CDR3: TGTGCCAGCAGCTTAGGCGGGAGCCCCGGGCAGTTCTTC. This encodes CASSLGGSPGQFF.

This clone was detected a few times. The V gene is TRBV4-3, the J gene TRBJ1-4; D might be TRBD1 (6 bases). This CDR3 has 14 residues. CDR1 LGHNA and CDR2 YSLEER come from the germline V gene. The V end lost 3 bases, the J end lost 8 bases, and 13 bases lay between the germline ends. As DNA, the CDR3 is TGCGCCAGCAGCCAGGACAGTGGATGGGAAAAACTGTTTTTT. Its translation: CASSQDSGWEKLFF.

The chain carries TRBV9 and TRBJ2-1; 14 bases align to TRBD2. J gave up 1 base and V 0 bases, and 6 bases lay outside the gene matches. The CDR3 covers 19 residues. Per the germline V gene, CDR1 is SGDLS and CDR2 is YYNGEE. The CDR3: CASSVVGLAGEGSYNEQFF. The CDR3, as DNA: TGTGCCAGCAGCGTAGTGGGACTAGCGGGAGAAGGATCCTACAATGAGCAGTTCTTC.

The chain employs TRBV11-2 and TRBJ2-5; D is undetermined. Germline assignment: CDR1 SGHAT and CDR2 FQNNGV. Trimming took 5 bases from V and 1 from J, leaving 20 bases between them. CDR3 length equals 17 residues. The CDR3 protein is CASSPLKLALPQETQYF. CDR3 in DNA: TGTGCCAGCAGCCCACTCAAGTTAGCCCTCCCCCAAGAGACCCAGTACTTC. Full variable domain (remainder filled in from reference TRBV11-2 and TRBJ2-5): EAGVAQSPRYKIIEKRQSVAFWCNPISGHATLYWYQQILGQGPKLLIQFQNNGVVDDSQLPKDRFSAERLKGVDSTLKIQPAKLEDSAVYLCASSPLKLALPQETQYFGPGTRLLVL.

This clone has only a few counts. For the CDR3, the DNA is TGTGCCAGCAGCCCGCTAGCCGTTTACGAGCAGTACTTC. It encodes CASSPLAVYEQYF. V is TRBV11-1 and J is TRBJ2-7, with a possible D match to TRBD2 (5 bases). The CDR3 is 13 residues long. From germline, CDR1 is SGHAT and CDR2 FQDESV (reference sequence). V lost 5 bases to trimming and J lost 4 bases, with 12 bases between them. Supplemented by reference TRBV11-1 and TRBJ2-7, the full variable domain reads EAEVAQSPRYKITEKSQAVAFWCDPISGHATLYWYRQILGQGPELLVQFQDESVVDDSQLPKDRFSAERLKGVDSTLKIQPAELGDSAMYLCASSPLAVYEQYFGPGTRLTVT.

This clone was found a few times. The chain joins TRBV6-5 to TRBJ1-4, with a weak D call TRBD1 (5 bases). The CDR3 loop spans 14 amino acids. Trimming cost V 0 bases and J 14 bases, with 16 bases left between them. Germline assignment: CDR1 MNHEY and CDR2 SVGAGI. CDR3: CASSYSQGLMGLFF. CDR3 nucleotides: TGTGCCAGCAGTTACTCGCAGGGTTTAATGGGGCTGTTTTTT.

The genes are TRBV5-1 and TRBJ1-2; D is unclear. The germline gives CDR1 SGHRS, CDR2 YFSETQ. Between the trimmed V and J ends, which lost 0 bases and 5 bases, there was a span of 8 bases. This CDR3 has 13 residues. The CDR3 protein is CASSLGRGYGYTF. The CDR3 nucleotides are TGCGCCAGCAGCTTGGGTCGGGGATATGGCTACACCTTC.

V is TRBV28 and J is TRBJ2-7, with 9 bases aligning to TRBD1. The CDR3 extends over 14 amino acids. Germline trimming cut 6 bases from V and 4 bases from J; bases unmatched to any gene: 7. The V gene's germline CDR1 is MDHEN and CDR2 SYDVKM. The DNA for the CDR3 is TGTGCCAGCAGATCACAGGGGGCTAGGTACGAGCAGTACTTC. Its protein is CASRSQGARYEQYF.

The V gene is TRBV6-2 or TRBV6-3, the J gene TRBJ1-2; D unresolved. The CDR3 is 14 residues long. From germline, CDR1 is MNHEY and CDR2 SVGEGT. Trimming cost V 4 bases and J 8 bases, with 17 bases left between them. CDR3 coding DNA: TGTGCCAGCAGTTCGGCCGGGAGCCCGCGGGGCTACACCTTC. As protein: CASSSAGSPRGYTF.

The chain links TRBV27 to TRBJ2-5, with D perhaps TRBD1 (7 bases). The CDR3 consists of 15 residues. V was clipped by 5 bases and J by 5 bases, with 18 bases between them. Germline CDR1 reads MNHEY; CDR2 reads SMNVEV (reference sequence). CDR3 nucleotides: TGTGCCAGCAGTACCCTTCTACAGGGGAGGGAGACCCAGTACTTC. It codes for CASSTLLQGRETQYF.

The chain employs TRBV6-5 and TRBJ1-4, with 7 bases aligning to TRBD1. The V gene end was trimmed by 6 bases and the J gene end by 8 bases; junction bases not matched to a gene: 3. The CDR3 consists of 12 residues. Germline CDR1 and CDR2: MNHEY and SVGAGI. The CDR3 DNA follows: TGTGCCAGCAGGACAGGGAAAGAAAAACTGTTTTTT. Residues: CASRTGKEKLFF.

This chain connects TRBV5-1 to TRBJ2-6; D not certain. CDR3 length: 15 residues. V dropped 0 bases and J dropped 0 bases, with 4 bases sitting between them. Germline CDR1 and CDR2: SGHRS and YFSETQ. CDR3 DNA: TGCGCCAGCAGCTTGGCTCCCTCTGGGGCCAACGTCCTGACTTTC. Amino acid sequence: CASSLAPSGANVLTF.

The chain links TRBV28 to TRBJ1-2; a weak D match, TRBD1 (5 bases). Trimming left V 7 bases short and J 8 bases short, with 11 bases between. This CDR3 contains 11 residues. CDR1 MDHEN and CDR2 SYDVKM come from the germline V gene. The CDR3 is CASIGDRGYTF. The DNA for the CDR3 is TGTGCCAGCATAGGGGATCGCGGCTACACCTTC.

This chain uses TRBV28 with TRBJ1-1, with TRBD1 as a possible D gene (5 bases). Trimming took off 2 bases at V and 0 bases at J, with 13 bases between the two ends. CDR3 length: 16 amino acids. CDR1 is MDHEN, CDR2 SYDVKM, per germline. The CDR3 DNA reads TGTGCCAGCAGTTTACTTCTTCCAGGGTTGAACACTGAAGCTTTCTTT. This translates into CASSLLLPGLNTEAFF.

The V and J genes are TRBV2 and TRBJ1-1; no clear D gene. CDR1 SNHLY and CDR2 FYNNEI come from the germline V gene. This CDR3 region has 13 residues. V shed 4 bases and J shed 10 bases, with 16 bases lying between them. For the CDR3, the DNA is TGTGCCAGCAGTGGGCGGCCCCAGACGGGAGCTTTCTTT. Residues: CASSGRPQTGAFF.

V usage is TRBV18 and J usage is TRBJ2-2; D unresolved. V lost 6 bases and J lost 0, with 8 bases in between. This CDR3 has 14 residues. From germline, CDR1 is KGHSH and CDR2 LQKENI. The DNA of the CDR3 is TGTGCCAGCTCCCAGGTTACGAACACCGGGGAGCTGTTTTTT. Translation gives CASSQVTNTGELFF.

The V and J genes are TRBV3-1 (or the pseudogene TRBV3-2) and TRBJ2-3, with 9 bases that match TRBD2. The CDR3 covers 14 residues. Germline assignment: CDR1 LGHDT and CDR2 YNNKEL (reference sequence). J was trimmed by 0 bases and V by 8 bases; bases with no gene match: 3. CDR3 region: CASGLAGSTDTQYF. CDR3 nucleotides: TGTGCCAGCGGCCTAGCGGGGAGCACAGATACGCAGTATTTT.

Here the CDR3 DNA reads TGTGCCAGCAGATCTCCTAGGGACAGCCAATTCTCTGGAAACACCATATATTTT. This encodes CASRSPRDSQFSGNTIYF. This chain uses TRBV28 with TRBJ1-3; 7 positions agree with TRBD1. Germline V gene data show CDR1 as MDHEN and CDR2 as SYDVKM. This CDR3 contains 18 residues. V lost 6 bases, J lost 0 bases, and 14 bases stayed unmatched.

The gene calls are TRBV19 and TRBJ2-1; 8 bases agree with TRBD1. Germline trimming cut 5 bases from V and 0 bases from J; bases unmatched to any gene: 3. Germline V CDR1 and CDR2: LNHDA, SQIVND (reference sequence). The CDR3 is made up of 15 amino acids. Here the CDR3 reads CASSPTGGSYNEQFF. Written as DNA, the CDR3 is TGTGCCAGTAGTCCTACAGGGGGCTCCTACAATGAGCAGTTCTTC.

The table lists this clone with a few counts. The CDR3 sequence: CASSQGGWVNQPQHF. CDR3 in DNA: TGTGCCAGCAGCCAAGGGGGCTGGGTCAATCAGCCCCAGCATTTT. This sequence joins TRBV3-1 (or the pseudogene TRBV3-2) and TRBJ1-5; D possibly corresponds to TRBD1 (5 bases). This CDR3 is 15 amino acids long. V dropped 1 base and J dropped 3 bases, with 10 bases sitting between them. Per germline, CDR1 LGHDT and CDR2 YNNKEL (reference sequence).

The chain combines TRBV5-1 with TRBJ2-3; 11 nucleotides align to TRBD1. V shed 1 base, J shed 3 bases, and the junction held 4 bases outside the gene matches. Germline CDR1 and CDR2: SGHRS and YFSETQ. This CDR3 is built from 16 residues. This CDR3 reads CASSLRTGGQTDTQYF. In DNA form, the CDR3 reads TGCGCCAGCAGCTTGAGGACAGGGGGCCAAACAGATACGCAGTATTTT.